What follows is one TCR beta chain and its context. The antigen remains undetermined. Other DNA sequences in the sample encode the same CDR3. The data originate from a study of cytomegalovirus exposure and HLA in healthy donors. Study-wide points: The number of N-insertions in an Asian-associated ancestry cluster was reportedly below the approximately 680-donor mean in a later analysis. Segments of the TCR beta V type were, in most cases, productive about 90% or about 30% of the time in an earlier analysis.

Healthy bone marrow donors made up the donors. At the time of sampling, donors were nominally healthy, though unrecorded immune exposures were likely. The length of the CDR3 is 13 residues. CDR1 LNHDA and CDR2 SQIVND come from the germline V gene (reference sequence). The J segment lost 2 bases and the V segment lost 7 bases, leaving 4 bases of the junction unmatched. 13 Jbeta primers and 60 Vbeta primers were used for the PCR. Using immunoSEQ multiplex PCR, the repertoire was profiled, and TCRdb retains in-frame clones only, with some absent. The profile shows 250,000 to 350,000 clones, approximately 90% of them singletons.

The receptor's source is a young woman in good health and CMV-seronegative. Specimen: PBMCs. This chain joins TRBV19 and TRBJ1-2; 7 nucleotides match TRBD1. The DNA for the CDR3 is TGTGCCAGTATCACGACAGGGAACTATGGCTACACCTTC. Amino acid sequence: CASITTGNYGYTF.